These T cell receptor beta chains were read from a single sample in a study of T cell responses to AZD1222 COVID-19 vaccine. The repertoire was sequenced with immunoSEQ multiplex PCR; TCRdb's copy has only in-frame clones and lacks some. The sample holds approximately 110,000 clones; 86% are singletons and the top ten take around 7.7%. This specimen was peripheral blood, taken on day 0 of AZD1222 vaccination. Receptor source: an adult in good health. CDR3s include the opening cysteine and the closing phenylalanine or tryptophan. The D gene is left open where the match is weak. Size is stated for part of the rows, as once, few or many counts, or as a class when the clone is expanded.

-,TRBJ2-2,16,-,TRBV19,TGTGCCAGTAGTAGCCGGCCGTCAGGAAGAACCGGGGAGCTGTTTTTT,CASSSRPSGRTGELFF
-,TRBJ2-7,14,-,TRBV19,TGTGCCAGTAGGCCCGGGACTTACGGAGGCGAGCAGTACTTC,CASRPGTYGGEQYF
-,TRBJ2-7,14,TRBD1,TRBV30,TGTGCCTGGAGCTACGACAGGGGGCCCTACGAGCAGTACTTC,CAWSYDRGPYEQYF
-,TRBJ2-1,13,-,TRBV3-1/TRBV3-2,TGTGCCAGCAGCCAAGGTAGAGTCAATGAGCAGTTCTTC,CASSQGRVNEQFF
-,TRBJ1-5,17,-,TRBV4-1,TGCGCCAGCAGCCAAGATGTGATGCGGACTAACAATCAGCCCCAGCATTTT,CASSQDVMRTNNQPQHF
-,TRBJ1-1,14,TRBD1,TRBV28,TGTGCCAGCAGTTTACGGACAGGGTACACTGAAGCTTTCTTT,CASSLRTGYTEAFF
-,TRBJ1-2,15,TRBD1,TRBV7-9,TGTGCCAGCAGCTTATCAGCAGGGGGGGCGTATGGCTACACCTTC,CASSLSAGGAYGYTF
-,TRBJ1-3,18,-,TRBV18,TGTGCCAGCTCACCAGCCCATTCCGACAGGCCGTCTGGAAACACCATATATTTT,CASSPAHSDRPSGNTIYF
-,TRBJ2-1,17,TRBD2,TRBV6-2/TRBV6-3,TGTGCCAGCAGTTACGTGTTTGGCGGGAGTTCCTACAATGAGCAGTTCTTC,CASSYVFGGSSYNEQFF
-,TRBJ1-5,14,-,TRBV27,TGTGCCAGCCGGAATTACTTTAGCAATCAGCCCCAGCATTTT,CASRNYFSNQPQHF
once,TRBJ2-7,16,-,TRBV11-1,TGTGCCAGCAGCCCTAGAGGGCAGGGATCGGTGGACGAGCAGTACTTC,CASSPRGQGSVDEQYF
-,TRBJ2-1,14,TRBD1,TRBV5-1,TGCGCCAGCGGGGGGACAGGGAAGGTCGATGAGCAGTTCTTC,CASGGTGKVDEQFF
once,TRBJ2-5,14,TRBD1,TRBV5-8,TGTGCCAGCAGCTTGGCCGGACAGGGAGAGACCCAGTACTTC,CASSLAGQGETQYF
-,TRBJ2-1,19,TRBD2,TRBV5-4,TGTGCCAGCAGCCCACCCTACTCTGAGCGGGGGGGCAAGTCCAATGAGCAGTTCTTC,CASSPPYSERGGKSNEQFF
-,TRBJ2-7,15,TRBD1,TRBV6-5,TGTGCCAGCAGTCCGGGACAGACATCCAAGTACGAGCAGTACTTC,CASSPGQTSKYEQYF
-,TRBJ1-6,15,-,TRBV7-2,TGTGCCAGCGGCCCCCCTAAAGGCCATAATTCACCCCTCCACTTT,CASGPPKGHNSPLHF
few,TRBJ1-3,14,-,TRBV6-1,TGTGCCAGCAGTGAAGAGGCGTGGGGAAACACCATATATTTT,CASSEEAWGNTIYF
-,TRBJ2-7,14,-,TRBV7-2,TGTGCCAGCAGCTTATACCAGGGTCTGTACGAGCAGTACTTC,CASSLYQGLYEQYF
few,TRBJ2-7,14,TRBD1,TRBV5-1,TGCGCCAGCAGCTTACCGGACAGGGGGTACGAGCAGTACTTC,CASSLPDRGYEQYF
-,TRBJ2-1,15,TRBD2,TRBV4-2,TGTGCCAGCAGTTTTAGCGGGAGCTCCTACAATGAGCAGTTCTTC,CASSFSGSSYNEQFF
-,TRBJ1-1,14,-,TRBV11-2,TGTGCCAGCAGCTTAGACCTGGGAGGGACTGAAGCTTTCTTT,CASSLDLGGTEAFF
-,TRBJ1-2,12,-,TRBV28,TGTGCCAGCAGTCCCCCGAAGGGTGGCTACACCTTC,CASSPPKGGYTF
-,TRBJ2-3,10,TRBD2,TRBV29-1,TGCAGCACCGACGGGGGGACGCAGTATTTT,CSTDGGTQYF
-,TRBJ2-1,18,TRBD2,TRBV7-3,TGTGCCAGCAGCTTAAAACCGGGACTAGCGGGGGAATGGAATGAGCAGTTCTTC,CASSLKPGLAGEWNEQFF
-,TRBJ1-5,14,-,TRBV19,TGTGCCAGTAGTAACAGTAATAGCAATCAGCCCCAGCATTTT,CASSNSNSNQPQHF
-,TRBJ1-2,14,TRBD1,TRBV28,TGTGCCAGCAGCGGACAGGGCCTTTTGGGTGGCTACACCTTC,CASSGQGLLGGYTF
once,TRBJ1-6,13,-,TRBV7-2,TGTGCCAGCAGCTTAGTACAGCCCCCGTTGTACCACTTT,CASSLVQPPLYHF
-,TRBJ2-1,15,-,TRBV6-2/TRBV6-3,TGTGCCAGCAGTTTTTTTAGCGCCTTTGACAATGAGCAGTTCTTC,CASSFFSAFDNEQFF
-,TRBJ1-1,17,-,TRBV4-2,TGTGCCAGCAGCCAAGAGCCCTGGGGGGGGGCAGGTACTGAAGCTTTCTTT,CASSQEPWGGAGTEAFF